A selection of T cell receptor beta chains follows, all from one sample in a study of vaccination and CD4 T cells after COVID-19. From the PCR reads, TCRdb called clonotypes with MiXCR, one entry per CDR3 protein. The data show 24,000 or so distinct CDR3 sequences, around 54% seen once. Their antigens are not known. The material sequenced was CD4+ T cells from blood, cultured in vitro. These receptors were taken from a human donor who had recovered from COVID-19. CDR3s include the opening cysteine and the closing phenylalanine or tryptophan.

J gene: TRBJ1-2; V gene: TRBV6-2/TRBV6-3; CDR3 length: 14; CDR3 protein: CASRSRRRNYGYTF
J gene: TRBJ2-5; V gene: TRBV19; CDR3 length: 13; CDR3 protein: CASRRVSQETQYF
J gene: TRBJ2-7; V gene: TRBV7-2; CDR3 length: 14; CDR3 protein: CASRVTGSSYEQYF
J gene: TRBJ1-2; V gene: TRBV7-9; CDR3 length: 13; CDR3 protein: CASSLGRGIGYTF
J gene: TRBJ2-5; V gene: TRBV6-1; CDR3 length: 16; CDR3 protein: CASSAPNGLQFGTQYF
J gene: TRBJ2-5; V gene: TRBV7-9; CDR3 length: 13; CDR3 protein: CASSLVREGTQYF
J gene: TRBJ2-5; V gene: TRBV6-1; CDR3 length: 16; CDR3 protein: CASRSNPGGAAETQYF
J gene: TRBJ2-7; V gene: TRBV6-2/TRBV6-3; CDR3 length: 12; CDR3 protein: CASSTGRYEQYF
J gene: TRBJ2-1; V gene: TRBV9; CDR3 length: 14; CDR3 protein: CASSVEGGLRGQFF
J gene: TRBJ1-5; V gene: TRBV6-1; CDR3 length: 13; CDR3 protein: CASQPGGNQPQHF
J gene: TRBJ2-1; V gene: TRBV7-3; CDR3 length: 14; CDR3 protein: CASSLVPGYNEQFF
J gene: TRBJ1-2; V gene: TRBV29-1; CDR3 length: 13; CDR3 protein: CSVMVLTGDGYTF
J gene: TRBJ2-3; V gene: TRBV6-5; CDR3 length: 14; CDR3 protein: CASSYSEQGNTQYF
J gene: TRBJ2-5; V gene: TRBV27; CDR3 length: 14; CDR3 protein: CASSSFRDQETQYF
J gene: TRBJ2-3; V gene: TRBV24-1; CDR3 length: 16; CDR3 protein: CATSDGARPSTDTQYF
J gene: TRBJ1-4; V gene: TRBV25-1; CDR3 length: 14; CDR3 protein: CASSDRGTNEKLFF
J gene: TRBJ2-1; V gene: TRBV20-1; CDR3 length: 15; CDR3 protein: CSARTSASTYNEQFF
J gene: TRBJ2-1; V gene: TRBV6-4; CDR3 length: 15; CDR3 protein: CASSTGQGANNEQFF
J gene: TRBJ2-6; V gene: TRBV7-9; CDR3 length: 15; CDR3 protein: CASNLGNSGANVLTF
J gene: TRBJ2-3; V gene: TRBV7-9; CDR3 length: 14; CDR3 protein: CASVTGPRPDTQYF
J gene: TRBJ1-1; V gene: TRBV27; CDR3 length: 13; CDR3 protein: CASSLLLRAKAFF
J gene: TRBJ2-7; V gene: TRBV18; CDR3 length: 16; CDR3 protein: CASSPPTGQGAYEQYF
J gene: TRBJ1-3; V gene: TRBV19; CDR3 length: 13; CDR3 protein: CASNEGTGNTIYF
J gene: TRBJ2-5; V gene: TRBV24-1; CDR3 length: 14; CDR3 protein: CATSAPDSQETQYF
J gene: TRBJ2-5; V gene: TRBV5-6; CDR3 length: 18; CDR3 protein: CASSWRTGGAPLQETQYF
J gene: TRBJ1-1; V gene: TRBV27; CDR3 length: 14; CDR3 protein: CASSLGGGNTEAFF
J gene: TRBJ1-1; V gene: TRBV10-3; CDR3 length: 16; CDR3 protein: CAISESMGQGNTEAFF
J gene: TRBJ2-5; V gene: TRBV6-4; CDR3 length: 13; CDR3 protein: CASSARGPETQYF
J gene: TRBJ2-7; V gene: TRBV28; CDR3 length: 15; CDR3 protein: CASAPLWRISYEQYF
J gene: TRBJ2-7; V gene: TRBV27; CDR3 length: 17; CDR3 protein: CASSLTPPGTSSYEQYF
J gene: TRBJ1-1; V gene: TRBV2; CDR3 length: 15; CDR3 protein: CASTGAGRMNTEAFF
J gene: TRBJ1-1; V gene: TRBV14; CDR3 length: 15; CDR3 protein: CASSARQFPNTEAFF
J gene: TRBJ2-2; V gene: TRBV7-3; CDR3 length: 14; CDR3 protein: CASSSQGPTGELFF
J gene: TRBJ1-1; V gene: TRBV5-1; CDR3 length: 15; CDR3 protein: CASSQGSGVNTEAFF
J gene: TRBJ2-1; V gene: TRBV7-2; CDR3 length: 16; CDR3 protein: CASSFHRTSGSNEQFF
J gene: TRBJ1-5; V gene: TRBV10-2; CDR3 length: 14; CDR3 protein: CASSDVALNQPQHF
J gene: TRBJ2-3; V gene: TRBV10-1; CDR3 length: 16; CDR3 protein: CASSDQRGSGTDTQYF
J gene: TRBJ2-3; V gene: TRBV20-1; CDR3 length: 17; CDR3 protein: CSAKASGGAGATDTQYF
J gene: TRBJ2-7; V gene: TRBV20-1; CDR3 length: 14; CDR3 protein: CSARDGTGGYEQYF
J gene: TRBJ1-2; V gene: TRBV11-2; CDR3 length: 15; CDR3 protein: CASSLAGSGNYGYTF
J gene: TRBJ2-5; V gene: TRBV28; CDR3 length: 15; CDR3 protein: CASSPQGAGEETQYF
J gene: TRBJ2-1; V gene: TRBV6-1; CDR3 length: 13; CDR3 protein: CASSERGRGEQFF
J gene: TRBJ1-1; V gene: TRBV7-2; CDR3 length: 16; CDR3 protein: CASSERRTGIPTEAFF
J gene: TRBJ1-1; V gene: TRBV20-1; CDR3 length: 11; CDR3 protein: CSARVVKGAFF
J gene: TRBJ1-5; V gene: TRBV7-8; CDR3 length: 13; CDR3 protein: CASSRNRNQPQHF
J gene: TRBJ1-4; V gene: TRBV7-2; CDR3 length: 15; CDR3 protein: CASSEGWAEDEKLFF
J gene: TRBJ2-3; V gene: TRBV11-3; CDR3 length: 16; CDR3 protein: CASSLGGLAGADTQYF
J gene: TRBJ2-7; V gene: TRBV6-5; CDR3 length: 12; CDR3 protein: CASSSRGYEQYF
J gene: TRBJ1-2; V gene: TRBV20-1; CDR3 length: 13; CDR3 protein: CSARSLGYYGYTF
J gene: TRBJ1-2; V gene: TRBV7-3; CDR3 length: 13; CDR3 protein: CASSSGAGYGYTF
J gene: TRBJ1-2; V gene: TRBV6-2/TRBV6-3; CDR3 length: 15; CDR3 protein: CASSLLPLDHYGYTF
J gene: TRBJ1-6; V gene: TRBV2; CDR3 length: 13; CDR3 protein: CASARGKNSPLHF
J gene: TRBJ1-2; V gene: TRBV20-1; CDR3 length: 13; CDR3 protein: CSAREGVNYGYTF
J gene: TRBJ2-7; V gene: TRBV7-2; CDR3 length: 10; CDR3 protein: CASSEYEQYF
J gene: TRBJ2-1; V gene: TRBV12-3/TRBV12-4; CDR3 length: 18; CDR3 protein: CASSPLLLAGSAYNEQFF
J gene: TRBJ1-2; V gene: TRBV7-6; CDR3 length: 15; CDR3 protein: CASSADPGGNYGYTF
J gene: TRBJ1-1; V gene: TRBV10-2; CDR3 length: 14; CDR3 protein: CASSESGRGTEAFF
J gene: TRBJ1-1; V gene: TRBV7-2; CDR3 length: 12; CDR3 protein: CASSGRNTEAFF
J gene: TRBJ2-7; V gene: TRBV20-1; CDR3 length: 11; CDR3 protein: CSARGGYEQYF
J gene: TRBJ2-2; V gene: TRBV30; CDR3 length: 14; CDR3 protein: CAWRAAANTGELFF